These T cell receptor beta chains were read from a single sample in a study of blood T cell repertoires in COVID-19. Generated by immunoSEQ multiplex PCR, the TCRdb table keeps only in-frame clones and is missing some. The table has about 120,000 clones, about four fifths seen once. What was sequenced was peripheral blood. These TCRs come from a woman in her thirties or forties with acute or convalescent COVID-19. The CDR3 runs from the conserved cysteine through the conserved F or W. The order of the fields is clone size, V gene, CDR3 length, D gene, J gene, CDR3 DNA, CDR3 protein. The D gene is left open where the match is weak. Clone sizes are given selectively: once, few, many, or a class where the clone is expanded.

.	TRBV2	13	TRBD1	TRBJ1-5	TGTGCCAGCAGTGCGGAAAGGGGGCGGCCCCAGCATTTT	CASSAERGRPQHF
.	TRBV3-1/TRBV3-2	15	TRBD1	TRBJ1-2	TGTGCCAGCAGCCAAGATAGGACAGGCTACTATGGCTACACCTTC	CASSQDRTGYYGYTF
.	TRBV7-9	17	TRBD2	TRBJ2-2	TGTGCCAGCAGCCCGAGAACTAGCGGGGGGGAAACCGGGGAGCTGTTTTTT	CASSPRTSGGETGELFF
.	TRBV2	15	TRBD1	TRBJ2-3	TGTGCCAGCAGTGAAGAAGGGACAGGGGCAGATACGCAGTATTTT	CASSEEGTGADTQYF
.	TRBV5-8	14	.	TRBJ1-2	TGTGCCAGCAGCTTGTATCAAGGGGCGGATGGCTACACCTTC	CASSLYQGADGYTF
once	TRBV5-1	14	.	TRBJ1-5	TGCGCCAGCAGCTTGGAGGCGGGGAATCAGCCCCAGCATTTT	CASSLEAGNQPQHF
.	TRBV5-1	14	.	TRBJ2-5	TGCGCCAGCAGCTTGGGCCAGAACCAAGAGACCCAGTACTTC	CASSLGQNQETQYF
.	TRBV3-1/TRBV3-2	15	.	TRBJ1-5	TGTGCCAGCAGCCAAGGGCAGGGCGGCAATCAGCCCCAGCATTTT	CASSQGQGGNQPQHF
.	TRBV2	16	.	TRBJ2-1	TGTGCAATCCCGACACCGTTTGGGGGGGGCAGAAATGAGCAGTTCTTC	CAIPTPFGGGRNEQFF
.	TRBV5-4	15	TRBD2	TRBJ2-1	TGTGCCAGCAGGTTAAGCGGGATCTTCAACAATGAGCAGTTCTTC	CASRLSGIFNNEQFF
.	TRBV27	13	TRBD1	TRBJ1-1	TGTGCCAGCAGAAACACAGGGGGCCCGGTAGCTTTCTTT	CASRNTGGPVAFF
.	TRBV10-3	14	TRBD1	TRBJ2-1	TGTGCCATCAGTGCCACCGACAGGGCGGATGAGCAGTTCTTC	CAISATDRADEQFF
.	TRBV12-5	15	TRBD1	TRBJ1-1	TGTGCTAGTGGTTTGACGACAGGGCGGAAGACTGAAGCTTTCTTT	CASGLTTGRKTEAFF
.	TRBV12-5	16	.	TRBJ1-6	TGTGCTAGTGGTTTGGGACACGGGGGAGGGAATTCACCCCTCCACTTT	CASGLGHGGGNSPLHF
.	TRBV4-1	16	.	TRBJ2-7	TGCGCCAGCAGCCACTCACCAGTGGGGCCCCCCTACGAGCAGTACTTC	CASSHSPVGPPYEQYF
.	TRBV3-1/TRBV3-2	14	TRBD1	TRBJ1-1	TGTGCCAGCAGCCAATCCGACAGGGGTGCTGAAGCTTTCTTT	CASSQSDRGAEAFF
.	TRBV7-6	16	.	TRBJ1-2	TGTGCCAGCAGCCCGTTTGAACAGGGTGGAGGTTATGGCTACACCTTC	CASSPFEQGGGYGYTF
.	TRBV30	18	.	TRBJ1-3	TGTGCCTGGAGTGTAGGGACTAATGCCGACGCGAAGAGAAACACCATATATTTT	CAWSVGTNADAKRNTIYF
.	TRBV5-8	14	TRBD2	TRBJ2-1	TGTGCCAGTTTTACGGGGGGGGTCATCAATGAGCAGTTCTTC	CASFTGGVINEQFF
.	TRBV6-5	15	TRBD1	TRBJ2-5	TGTGCCAGCAGTTCCCTGGACAGGGGGCGAGAGACCCAGTACTTC	CASSSLDRGRETQYF
.	TRBV7-2	15	.	TRBJ1-2	TGTGCCAGCAGCACAAGCCAACCGACAGGCTATGGCTACACCTTC	CASSTSQPTGYGYTF
.	TRBV6-4	13	.	TRBJ2-3	TGTGCCAGCAGTGACCTTAGCGGTGATACGCAGTATTTT	CASSDLSGDTQYF
once	TRBV19	17	TRBD2	TRBJ2-3	TGTGCCAGTAGGCTCCAGGGTGGCGGGGGGGGCCAGGATACGCAGTATTTT	CASRLQGGGGGQDTQYF
.	TRBV27	14	TRBD1	TRBJ1-2	TGTGCCAGCAGTTCGACAGGGCGGGGGGATGGCTACACCTTC	CASSSTGRGDGYTF
.	TRBV7-9	15	TRBD1	TRBJ2-7	TGTGCCAGCAGCTTAGCCAGACAGGGACGGTACGAGCAGTACTTC	CASSLARQGRYEQYF
.	TRBV2	15	TRBD1	TRBJ2-7	TGTGCCAGCAGTGGAGGGGACAGGGTCGTGGACGAGCAGTACTTC	CASSGGDRVVDEQYF
.	TRBV12-5	13	TRBD1	TRBJ1-1	TGTGCTAGTGGAAGACAGGGCTTCACTGAAGCTTTCTTT	CASGRQGFTEAFF
.	TRBV30	11	TRBD1	TRBJ1-2	TGTGCCACAGGGGATGACTATGGCTACACCTTC	CATGDDYGYTF
few	TRBV3-1/TRBV3-2	13	.	TRBJ2-3	TGTGCCAGCAGCCCCCGACAGGTGGATACGCAGTATTTT	CASSPRQVDTQYF
.	TRBV6-5	15	.	TRBJ1-4	TGTGCCAGCAGGTACGGGAGCGCAACTAATGAAAAACTGTTTTTT	CASRYGSATNEKLFF
.	TRBV6-5	14	.	TRBJ2-3	TGTGCCAGCGTCGTGAAGGGGCCCAGGGATACGCAGTATTTT	CASVVKGPRDTQYF